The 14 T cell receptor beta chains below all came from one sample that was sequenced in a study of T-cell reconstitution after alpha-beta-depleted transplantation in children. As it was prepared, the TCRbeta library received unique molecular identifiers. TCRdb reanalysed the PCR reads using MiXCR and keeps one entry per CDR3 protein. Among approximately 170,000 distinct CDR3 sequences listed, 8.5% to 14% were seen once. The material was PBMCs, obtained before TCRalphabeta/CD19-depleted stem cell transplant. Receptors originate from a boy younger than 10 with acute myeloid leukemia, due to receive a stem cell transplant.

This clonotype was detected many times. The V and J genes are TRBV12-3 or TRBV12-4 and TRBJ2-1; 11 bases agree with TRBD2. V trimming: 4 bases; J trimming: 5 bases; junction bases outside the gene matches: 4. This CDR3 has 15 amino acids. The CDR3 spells CASSSPGLADNEQFF. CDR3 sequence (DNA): TGTGCCAGCAGTTCGCCGGGACTAGCGGACAATGAGCAGTTCTTC.

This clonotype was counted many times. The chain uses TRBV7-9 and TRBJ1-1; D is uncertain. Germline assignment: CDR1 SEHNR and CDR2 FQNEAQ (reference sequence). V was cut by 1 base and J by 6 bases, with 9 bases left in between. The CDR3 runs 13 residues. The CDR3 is CASSLVAVAEAFF. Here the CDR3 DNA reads TGTGCCAGCAGCTTAGTCGCGGTCGCTGAAGCTTTCTTT.

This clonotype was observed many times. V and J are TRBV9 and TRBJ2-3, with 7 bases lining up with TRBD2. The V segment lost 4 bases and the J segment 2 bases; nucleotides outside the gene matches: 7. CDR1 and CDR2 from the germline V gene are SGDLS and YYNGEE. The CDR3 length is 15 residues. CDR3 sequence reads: CASSISGANTDTQYF. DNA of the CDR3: TGTGCCAGCAGCATAAGCGGGGCCAACACAGATACGCAGTATTTT.

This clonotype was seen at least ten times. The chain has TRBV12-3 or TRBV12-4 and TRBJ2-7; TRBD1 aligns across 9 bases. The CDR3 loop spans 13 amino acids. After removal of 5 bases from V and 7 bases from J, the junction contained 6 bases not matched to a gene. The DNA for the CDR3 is TGTGCCAGCAGTCACAGGGGGCCCCGGGAGCAGTACTTC. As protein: CASSHRGPREQYF.

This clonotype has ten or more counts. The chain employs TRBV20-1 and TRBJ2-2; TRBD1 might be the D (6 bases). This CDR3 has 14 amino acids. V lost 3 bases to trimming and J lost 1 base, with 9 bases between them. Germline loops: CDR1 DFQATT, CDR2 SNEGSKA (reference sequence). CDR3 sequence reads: CSARPGQNTGELFF. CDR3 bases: TGCAGTGCTAGGCCGGGACAGAACACCGGGGAGCTGTTTTTT.

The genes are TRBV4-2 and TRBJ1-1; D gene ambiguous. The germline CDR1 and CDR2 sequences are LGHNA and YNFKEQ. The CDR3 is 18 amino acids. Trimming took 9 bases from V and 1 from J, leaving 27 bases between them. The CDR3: CARGPAAGLRFSNTEAFF. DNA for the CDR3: TGTGCCAGGGGCCCCGCGGCCGGACTCAGGTTCTCGAACACTGAAGCTTTCTTT.

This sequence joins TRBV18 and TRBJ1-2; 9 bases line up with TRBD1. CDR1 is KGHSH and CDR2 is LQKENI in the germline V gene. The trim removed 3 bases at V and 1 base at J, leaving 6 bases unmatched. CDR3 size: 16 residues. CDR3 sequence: CASSPAGTGYNYGYTF. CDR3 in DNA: TGTGCCAGCTCACCGGCGGGGACAGGGTATAACTATGGCTACACCTTC.

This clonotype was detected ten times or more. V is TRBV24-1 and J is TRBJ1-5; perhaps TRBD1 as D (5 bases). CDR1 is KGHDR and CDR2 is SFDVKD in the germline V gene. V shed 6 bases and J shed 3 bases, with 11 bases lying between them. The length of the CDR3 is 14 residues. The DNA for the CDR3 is TGTGCCACCAGTAGGGCAGGGACCAATCAGCCCCAGCATTTT. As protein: CATSRAGTNQPQHF.

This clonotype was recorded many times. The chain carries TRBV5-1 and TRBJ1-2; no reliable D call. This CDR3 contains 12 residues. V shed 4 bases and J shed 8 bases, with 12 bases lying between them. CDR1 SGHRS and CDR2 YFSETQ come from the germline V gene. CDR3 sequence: CASSLEDWGYTF. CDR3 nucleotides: TGCGCCAGCAGCCTAGAGGATTGGGGCTACACCTTC.

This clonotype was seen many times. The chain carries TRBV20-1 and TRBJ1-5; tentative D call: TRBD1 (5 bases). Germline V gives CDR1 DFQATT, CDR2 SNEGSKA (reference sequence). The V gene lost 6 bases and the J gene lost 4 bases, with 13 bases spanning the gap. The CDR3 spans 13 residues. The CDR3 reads CSAPGTANQPQHF. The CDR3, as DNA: TGCAGTGCCCCCGGGACGGCGAATCAGCCCCAGCATTTT.

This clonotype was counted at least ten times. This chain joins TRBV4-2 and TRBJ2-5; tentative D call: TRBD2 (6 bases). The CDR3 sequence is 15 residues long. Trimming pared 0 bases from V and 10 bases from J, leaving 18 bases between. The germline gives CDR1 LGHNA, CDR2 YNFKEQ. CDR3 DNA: TGTGCCAGCAGCCAAGATGGGACTGACCTCCGCGACCAGTACTTC. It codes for CASSQDGTDLRDQYF.

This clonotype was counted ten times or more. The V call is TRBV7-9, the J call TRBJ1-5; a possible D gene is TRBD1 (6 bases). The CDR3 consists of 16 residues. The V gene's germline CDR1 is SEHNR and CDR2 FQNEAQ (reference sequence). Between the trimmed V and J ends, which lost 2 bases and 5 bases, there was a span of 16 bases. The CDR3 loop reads CASSLSEQGSYQPQHF. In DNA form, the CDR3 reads TGTGCCAGCAGCTTATCCGAACAGGGATCTTATCAGCCCCAGCATTTT.

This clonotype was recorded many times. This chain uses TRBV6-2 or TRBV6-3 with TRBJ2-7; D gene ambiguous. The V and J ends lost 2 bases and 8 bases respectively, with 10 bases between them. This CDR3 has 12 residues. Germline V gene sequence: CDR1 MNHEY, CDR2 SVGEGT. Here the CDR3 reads CASSYPPYQQYF. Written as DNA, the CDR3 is TGTGCCAGCAGTTACCCCCCTTATCAGCAGTACTTC.

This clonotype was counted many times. CDR3 DNA sequence: TGTGCCAGCACCCCCCCGGACCGGGGTGAAAAACTGTTTTTT. It specifies CASTPPDRGEKLFF. The rearrangement uses TRBV7-9 and TRBJ1-4; D not certain. Trimming left V 7 bases short and J 7 bases short, with 16 bases between. Looked up from germline, CDR1 is SEHNR and CDR2 is FQNEAQ (reference sequence). The CDR3 length is 14 residues.